This T cell receptor (beta chain) is from a study of blood T cell repertoires in COVID-19 (dated by TCRdb to about 2020). With regard to the full study: The collaborator samples originated in the United States, Italy and Spain and spanned the acute and convalescent phases of COVID-19. Where available, HLA class I and class II types were taken from metadata supplied by the sample provider and were not determined by assay-based typing. The sample metadata nearly always contained a de-identified subject ID, COVID-19 status, age in years and sex. The samples were drawn from the first 160 participants of the ongoing ImmuneRACE study and from over a thousand subjects provided by 6 global collaborators. The dataset comprised deeply sampled blood TCRbeta repertoires from subjects exposed to, actively infected with, or recovered from COVID-19. The repertoires were released in a freely available public database intended as a resource for research on the immune response to SARS-CoV-2. The material from the prospective study consisted of cDNA or gDNA derived from T cells, B-cell-depleted T cells, or PBMCs. Beyond this particular receptor, the publication reports: How much clinical and demographic metadata was included differed by source and by participant, and the metadata was provided uncurated.

Based on the germline V gene (reference sequence), the CDR1 and CDR2 sequences are SEHNR and FQNEAQ. From its cysteine to its phenylalanine, the CDR3 spans 15 amino acids. CDR3 DNA only is kept here, 45 bases in frame from base 1. Trimming takes 2 bases off V and 4 bases off J; junction bases not matched to a gene: 3. TCRbeta CDR3 regions were amplified from genomic DNA using the immunoSEQ Assay, a bias-controlled multiplex PCR. In the authors' own workflow: The number of nucleated cells in each sample was estimated by amplification of reference gene primers within the assay. Sequence reads were collapsed and filtered to measure the absolute abundance of every unique TCRbeta CDR3 rearrangement. For each sample, productive Simpson clonality was calculated by taking the square root of Simpson's diversity index across productive rearrangements. The source is immuneACCESS, and TCRdb retained only in-frame sequences with V and J called. Part of the clones is not carried over; for the studies checked, unresolved V genes explain less than half of this, and the remainder is unexplained. The V and J calls and clone size are taken from that table; D and trimming were inferred from the DNA. The sample profile shows under 150,000 clones; roughly three quarters of them were found once. The ten largest clones take up 4.2% of the sample.

With respect to this clone: Its antigen is currently not known. No much larger clonotype is one base removed from it; base qualities were not supplied.

The collaborating institutions used their own protocols to collect whole blood in K2EDTA tubes. For TCRbeta analysis, collaborators shipped samples as frozen whole blood, isolated PBMCs, or DNA extracted from either of those sample types. The chain is encoded by TRBV7-9 joined to TRBJ2-1; TRBD1 aligns with 9 central bases. The receptor comes from a man in his 60s with acute or convalescent COVID-19. What was sequenced was peripheral blood. The base sequence is TGTGCCAGCAGCTTATTGGGGACAGGGTACAATGAGCAGTTCTTC. Translated, this is CASSLLGTGYNEQFF. Beyond the CDR3, the reference TRBV7-9 and TRBJ2-1 genes provide the residues; the full variable domain reads: DTGVSQNPRHKITKRGQNVTFRCDPISEHNRLYWYRQTLGQGPEFLTYFQNEAQLEKSRLLSDRFSAERPKGSFSTLEIQRTEQGDSAMYLCASSLLGTGYNEQFFGPGTRLTVL.